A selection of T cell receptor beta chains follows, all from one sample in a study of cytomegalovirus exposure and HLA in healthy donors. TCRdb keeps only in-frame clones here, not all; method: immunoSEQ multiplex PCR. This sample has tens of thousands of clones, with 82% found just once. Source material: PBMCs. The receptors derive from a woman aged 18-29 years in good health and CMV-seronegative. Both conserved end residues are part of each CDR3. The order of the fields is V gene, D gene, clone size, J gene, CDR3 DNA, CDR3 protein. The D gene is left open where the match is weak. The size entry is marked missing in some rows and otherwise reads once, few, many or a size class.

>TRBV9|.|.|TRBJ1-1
TGTGCCAGCAGCGTCAAACCTTCGGGATCTGAAGCTTTCTTT
CASSVKPSGSEAFF
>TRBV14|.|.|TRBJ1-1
TGTGCCAGCAGCCACTACGACAGCGAAGCTTTCTTT
CASSHYDSEAFF
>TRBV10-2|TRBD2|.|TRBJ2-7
TGCGCCAGCAGTGAAGCGGGAGGGCTTGACGAGCAGTACTTC
CASSEAGGLDEQYF
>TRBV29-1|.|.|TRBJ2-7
TGCAGCGTTGGCCTAAACAGGGAAACACTCTACGAGCAGTACTTC
CSVGLNRETLYEQYF
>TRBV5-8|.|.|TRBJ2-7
TGTGCCAGCAGCCTCCGACCATTGACAGAGTACGAGCAGTACTTC
CASSLRPLTEYEQYF
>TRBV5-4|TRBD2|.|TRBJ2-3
TGTGCCAGCAGCGGCGGGAGGGCCGCAGATACGCAGTATTTT
CASSGGRAADTQYF
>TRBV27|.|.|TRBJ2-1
TGTGCCAGCAGAACAGGGTACAATGAGCAGTTCTTC
CASRTGYNEQFF
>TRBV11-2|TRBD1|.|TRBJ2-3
TGTGCCAGCAGCCGAGGAGGGGGTCTGGCAGGGGGCCCAGATACGCAGTATTTT
CASSRGGGLAGGPDTQYF
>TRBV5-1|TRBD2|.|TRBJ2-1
TGCGCCAGCAGGCAATCCGGGACTACGGTTTTGGGTGAGCAGTTCTTC
CASRQSGTTVLGEQFF
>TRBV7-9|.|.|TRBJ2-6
TGTGCCAGCAGCTTAGCTCTACTTTCTAGCTCTGGGGCCAACGTCCTGACTTTC
CASSLALLSSSGANVLTF
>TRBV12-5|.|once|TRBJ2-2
TGTGCTAGTGGTTTGGTATTAAGGGGAAGAACCGGGGAGCTGTTTTTT
CASGLVLRGRTGELFF
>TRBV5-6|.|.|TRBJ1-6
TGTGCCAGCAGCTTGGGACAGACCCCCTCACCCCTCCACTTT
CASSLGQTPSPLHF
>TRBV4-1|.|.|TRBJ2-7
TGCGCCAGCAGCCATCCAGGGCGGTCCTACGAGCAGTACTTC
CASSHPGRSYEQYF
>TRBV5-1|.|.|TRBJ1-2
TGCGCCAGCAGCTTGGACGGCGGCCACTATGGCTACACCTTC
CASSLDGGHYGYTF
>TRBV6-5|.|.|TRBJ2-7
TGTGCCAGCAGTTACCAGGGGCAAGTAGCCTACGAGCAGTACTTC
CASSYQGQVAYEQYF
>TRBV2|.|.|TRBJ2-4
TGTGCCAGCAGTGTACCGGGACAACTAGCCAAAAACATTCAGTACTTC
CASSVPGQLAKNIQYF
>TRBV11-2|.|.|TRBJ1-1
TGTGCCAGCAGAAGAAGAGAGGATGGCACTGAAGCTTTCTTT
CASRRREDGTEAFF
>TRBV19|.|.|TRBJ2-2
TGTGCCAGTAAATGGCCCATGAACACCGGGGAGCTGTTTTTT
CASKWPMNTGELFF
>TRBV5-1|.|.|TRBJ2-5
TGCGCCAGCAGCTTGGAGGCACTAAGGGCCCTAGCGAACCAAGAGACCCAGTACTTC
CASSLEALRALANQETQYF
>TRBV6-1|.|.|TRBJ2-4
TGTGCCAGCAGTGAAGCGCTTCTTTCGGACATTCAGTACTTC
CASSEALLSDIQYF
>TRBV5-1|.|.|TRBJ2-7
TGCGCCAGCAGCCTCGGACAGACCACGGCCTACGAGCAGTACTTC
CASSLGQTTAYEQYF
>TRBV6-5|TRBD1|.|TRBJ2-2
TGTGCCAGCAGTCGCCGGACAGGGGATGGCGGGGAGCTGTTTTTT
CASSRRTGDGGELFF
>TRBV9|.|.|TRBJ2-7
TGTGCCAGCAGCGTAGACCCTAACTCCTACGAGCAGTACTTC
CASSVDPNSYEQYF
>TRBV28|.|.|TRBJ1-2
TGTGCCAGCAGGAGCCGGGAGCCCTATGGCTACACCTTC
CASRSREPYGYTF
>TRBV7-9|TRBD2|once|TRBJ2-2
TGTGCCAGCAGCGAGTCGGGAGGGCTTGGGAACACCGGGGAGCTGTTTTTT
CASSESGGLGNTGELFF
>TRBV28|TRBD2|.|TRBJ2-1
TGTGCCAGCAGTTTTTTGGGTAGCGGGAGGGTTGAGCAGTTCTTC
CASSFLGSGRVEQFF
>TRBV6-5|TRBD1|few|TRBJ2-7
TGTGCCAGCACGCGCGGGACAGGTCGGCACGAGCAGTACTTC
CASTRGTGRHEQYF
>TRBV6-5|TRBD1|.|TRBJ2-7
TGTGCCAGCAGTAAGGACAGGGGGACCTACGAGCAGTACTTC
CASSKDRGTYEQYF
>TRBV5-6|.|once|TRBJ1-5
TGTGCCAGCAGCTTGTACAGGAGCAATCAGCCCCAGCATTTT
CASSLYRSNQPQHF
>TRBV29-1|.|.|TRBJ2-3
TGCAGCGCAAGCGGAGCCAGCACAGATACGCAGTATTTT
CSASGASTDTQYF
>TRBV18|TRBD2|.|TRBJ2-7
TGTGCCAGCTCACTGACCGCGGGAGGGCACGAGCAGTACTTC
CASSLTAGGHEQYF
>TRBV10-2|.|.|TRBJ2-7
TGCGCCAGCAGTGGCGGCAGCTCCTACGAGCAGTACTTC
CASSGGSSYEQYF
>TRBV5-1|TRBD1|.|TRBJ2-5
TGCGCCAGCAGCTGGACAGGGAGGCGAGAAGAGACCCAGTACTTC
CASSWTGRREETQYF
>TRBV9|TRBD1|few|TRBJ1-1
TGTGCCAGCAGCGTAGATTCAGGGGGTGGAGGCACTGAAGCTTTCTTT
CASSVDSGGGGTEAFF
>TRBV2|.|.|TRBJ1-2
TGTGCCAGCAGTGAGGGGGGGGTAAACTATGGCTACACCTTC
CASSEGGVNYGYTF
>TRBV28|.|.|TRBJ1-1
TGTGCCAGCAGTTTATATCAGGGGCATTACACTGAAGCTTTCTTT
CASSLYQGHYTEAFF
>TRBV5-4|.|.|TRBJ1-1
TGTGCCAGCAGTCTAGCCCTGGAAGCTTTCTTT
CASSLALEAFF
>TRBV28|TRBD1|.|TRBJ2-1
TGTGCCAGCACTTTGGGACAGACCGGGGATGAGCAGTTCTTC
CASTLGQTGDEQFF
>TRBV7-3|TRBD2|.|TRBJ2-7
TGTGCCAGCAGCCCTACTAGCGGGAGGGCGGACGAGCAGTACTTC
CASSPTSGRADEQYF
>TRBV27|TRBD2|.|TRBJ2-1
TGTGCCAGCAGTTTAGGCACTAGCGGTTCCTACAATGAGCAGTTCTTC
CASSLGTSGSYNEQFF
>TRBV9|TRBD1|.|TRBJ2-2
TGTGCCAGCAGCACTGGCCGGGACAGTTTTGTTTCGAACACCGGGGAGCTGTTTTTT
CASSTGRDSFVSNTGELFF
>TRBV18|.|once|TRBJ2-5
TGTGCCAGCTCACCAAGTCAGGGGGAGACCCAGTACTTC
CASSPSQGETQYF
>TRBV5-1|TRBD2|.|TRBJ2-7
TGCGCCAGCAGCTGGGACCCTAGCGGGGTACGGGACGAGCAGTACTTC
CASSWDPSGVRDEQYF
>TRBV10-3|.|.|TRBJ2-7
TGTGCCATCAGTGAGTCGTTGGGACAACCCATCGTCGAGCAGTACTTC
CAISESLGQPIVEQYF
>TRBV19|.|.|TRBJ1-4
TGTGCCAGTAGTTTCCACCAGGGAACTAATGAAAAACTGTTTTTT
CASSFHQGTNEKLFF